Below are 27 T cell receptor beta chains sequenced from a single sample in a study of blood T cells in healthy people across ages. Sample-barcoded 5' priming and a J-beta primer mix drove a second PCR of roughly 6 to 12 cycles. TCRdb passed the 5' RACE reads through MiXCR, listing each CDR3 protein once. The sample includes around 870,000 distinct CDR3 sequences, under 30% of them seen just once. Sequencing used blood. All receptors come from an elderly woman in good health.

This clonotype was detected only a few times. A read error is possible here, since a much larger clone lies one base away. The V gene is TRBV24-1, the J gene TRBJ2-5, with D perhaps being TRBD1 or TRBD2 (5 bases each). This CDR3 region has 15 residues. Trimming took 4 bases from V and 5 from J, leaving 16 bases between them. Germline CDR1 reads KGHDR; CDR2 reads SFDVKD. CDR3 coding DNA: TGTGCCACCAGTGACTCTACCGGGACCCGGGAGACCCAGTACTTC. Its protein product is CATSDSTGTRETQYF.

This clonotype was detected ten times or more. The chain carries TRBV27 and TRBJ2-7; 14 nucleotides line up with TRBD2. V was pared by 8 bases and J by 7 bases, with 10 bases of the junction left unmatched. Per the germline V gene, CDR1 is MNHEY and CDR2 is SMNVEV (reference sequence). The CDR3 is made up of 15 amino acids. The CDR3 reads CASGHGTSGGMEQYF. CDR3 nucleotide sequence: TGTGCCAGCGGACACGGGACTAGCGGGGGCATGGAGCAGTACTTC.

Concerning this clonotype itself: A single base separates this from a much larger clone, so it may be a read error. The J gene is TRBJ2-7, the V gene TRBV5-4; D is tentatively TRBD1 or TRBD2 (5 bases each). The J call is in doubt because the DNA end fits TRBJ2-4 better. Germline CDR1 reads SGHNT; CDR2 reads YYREEE (reference sequence). This CDR3 region has 17 residues. CDR3 sequence (DNA): TGTGCCAGCAGCCGAGGACGGGGTGGGGGTTCAGGGAGCATTCAGTACTTC. It yields the protein CASSRGRGGGSGSIQYF.

This clonotype came up many times. This rearrangement joins TRBV20-1 to TRBJ2-7; 7 nucleotides line up with TRBD1. CDR1 and CDR2 (germline): DFQATT, SNEGSKA (reference sequence). There are 14 residues in the CDR3. The V gene end was trimmed by 5 bases and the J gene end by 3 bases; junction bases not matched to a gene: 10. In DNA form, the CDR3 reads TGCAGTGCTGGGACACAGGGGAACCACTACGAGCAGTACTTC. Amino acid sequence: CSAGTQGNHYEQYF.

This clonotype was observed at least ten times. The V gene is TRBV29-1, the J gene TRBJ2-3; TRBD1 matches 7 bases. Germline CDR1 and CDR2: SQVTM and ANQGSEA. CDR3 length: 15 residues. Trimming took 5 bases from V and 6 from J; bases not matched to a gene: 14. The DNA of the CDR3 is TGCAGCGTTTCCCGACAGGGACATAAGGCCGATACGCAGTATTTT. This encodes CSVSRQGHKADTQYF.

This clonotype showed up just a few times. The chain carries TRBV11-2 and TRBJ2-2; tentative D call: TRBD1 (6 bases). The length of the CDR3 is 14 residues. The V gene lost 6 bases and the J gene lost 2 bases, with 10 bases spanning the gap. CDR1 SGHAT and CDR2 FQNNGV come from the germline V gene. The CDR3 sequence is CASRMDRNTGELFF. The CDR3 DNA is TGTGCCAGCAGAATGGACAGAAACACCGGGGAGCTGTTTTTT.

This clonotype was seen many times. V and J are TRBV6-6 and TRBJ1-2; D might be TRBD1 (5 bases). This CDR3 spans 13 amino acids. Trimming removed 2 bases at V and 5 bases at J, with 9 bases between. Germline lookup yields CDR1 MNHNY and CDR2 SVGAGI (reference sequence). This chain's CDR3 is CASSYGEGYGYTF. The CDR3 nucleotides read TGTGCCAGCAGTTACGGGGAGGGGTATGGCTACACCTTC.

Comment on this clonotype: Germline and junction disagree at one end, which may indicate a read error. The chain is built from TRBV12-3 or TRBV12-4 and TRBJ2-3; D remains ambiguous. This CDR3 spans 15 amino acids. The CDR3 nucleotides are TGTGCCAGCAGTTTCGGCAGCGTGAGAGCAGATATGCAGTATTTT. Protein sequence: CASSFGSVRADMQYF.

This chain uses TRBV18 with TRBJ1-1, with 11 nucleotides matching TRBD1. The CDR3 runs to 16 residues. V dropped 4 bases and J dropped 5; count of bases not matched to a gene: 9. The germline V gene has CDR1 KGHSH and CDR2 LQKENI. The CDR3 loop reads CASSLGQGALSTEAFF. CDR3 in DNA: TGTGCCAGCTCACTAGGACAGGGGGCATTAAGTACTGAAGCTTTCTTT.

At least ten counts were recorded for this clonotype. The chain carries TRBV6-5 and TRBJ2-3, with D possibly being TRBD1 or TRBD2 (5 bases each). Germline V gene sequence: CDR1 MNHEY, CDR2 SVGAGI. The CDR3 is 13 residues long. V shed 6 bases and J shed 1 base, with 8 bases lying between them. The CDR3, as DNA: TGTGCCAGCAGACGGGACGGCACAGATACGCAGTATTTT. Amino acid sequence: CASRRDGTDTQYF.

The chain combines TRBV30 with TRBJ1-3; D remains unclear. This CDR3 comprises 14 residues. Trimming cost V 2 bases and J 0 bases, with 8 bases left between them. Germline loops: CDR1 GTSNPN, CDR2 SVGIG (reference sequence). The CDR3 protein is CAWSTGISGNTIYF. For the CDR3, the DNA is TGTGCCTGGAGTACTGGCATCTCTGGAAACACCATATATTTT.

This clonotype was picked up a small number of times. V gene TRBV18 combines with J gene TRBJ1-2, with D uncertain. The germline gives CDR1 KGHSH, CDR2 LQKENI. This CDR3 has 11 residues. V lost 3 bases and J lost 7, with 6 bases in between. The CDR3 sequence: CASSPQRGYTF. The CDR3 nucleotides are TGTGCCAGCTCACCCCAGCGTGGCTACACCTTC.

Concerning this clonotype: This clone may be a read error of a much larger clone one base away. The rearrangement links TRBV6-6 to TRBJ2-5; maybe TRBD1 (5 bases). The CDR3 is 11 amino acids. The germline V gene encodes CDR1 MNHNY and CDR2 SVGAGI (reference sequence). Trimming pared 11 bases from V and 11 bases from J, leaving 18 bases between. CDR3 sequence: CAGKAQGEQYF. CDR3 nucleotide sequence: TGTGCCGGCAAGGCCCAGGGTGAGCAGTACTTC.

In this sample, this clonotype turned up many times. The chain is built from TRBV7-2 and TRBJ2-7, with D perhaps matching TRBD2 (7 bases). Between the trimmed V and J ends, which lost 2 bases and 5 bases, there was a span of 13 bases. Germline CDR1 SGHTA, CDR2 FQGNSA. This CDR3 spans 14 amino acids. CDR3 bases: TGTGCCAGCAGCTTATTGCGGGGGCGGGACGAGCAGTACTTC. It is translated as CASSLLRGRDEQYF.

This clonotype came up many times. The chain couples TRBV20-1 to TRBJ1-1; possible D gene TRBD1, 6 bases. The germline V gene has CDR1 DFQATT and CDR2 SNEGSKA (reference sequence). The CDR3 length is 12 residues. V dropped 5 bases and J dropped 4 bases, with 11 bases sitting between them. In nucleotides, the CDR3 is TGCAGTGCTGGAGGGGGGCTCACTGAAGCTTTCTTT. This gives the protein CSAGGGLTEAFF.

V is TRBV27 and J is TRBJ1-5; 8 nucleotides line up with TRBD1. Germline CDR1 reads MNHEY; CDR2 reads SMNVEV (reference sequence). This CDR3 has 14 residues. J gave up 7 bases and V 4 bases, and 6 bases lay outside the gene matches. CDR3 amino acids: CASSWRTGNQPQHF. Here the CDR3 DNA reads TGTGCCAGCAGTTGGAGGACAGGGAACCAGCCCCAGCATTTT.

This clonotype was seen ten or more times. This chain joins TRBV27 and TRBJ2-6; 7 nucleotides line up with TRBD1. The CDR3 has 18 residues. Looked up from germline, CDR1 is MNHEY and CDR2 is SMNVEV (reference sequence). V shed 6 bases and J 0 bases; nucleotides not matched to a gene: 11. The CDR3 loop is CASSTTGTAISGANVLTF. The CDR3 DNA sequence: TGTGCCAGCAGCACAACCGGGACAGCGATCTCTGGGGCCAACGTCCTGACTTTC.

This clonotype was seen only a few times. The rearrangement uses TRBV30 and TRBJ1-2; 8 nucleotides align to TRBD1. Losses at the gene ends were 2 bases for V and 8 bases for J; bases not matched to a gene: 7. The CDR3 is 13 amino acids. Germline CDR1 reads GTSNPN; CDR2 reads SVGIG (reference sequence). DNA for the CDR3: TGTGCCTGGAGTCGACAGGGGTCTGGCGGCTACACCTTC. Its protein is CAWSRQGSGGYTF.

This clonotype was seen more than once but under ten times. The V gene is TRBV27, the J gene TRBJ1-1; a weak D match, TRBD1 (5 bases). CDR1 is MNHEY and CDR2 is SMNVEV in the germline V gene (reference sequence). The germline V and J ends were trimmed by 6 bases and 8 bases, with 19 bases remaining between them. CDR3 size: 14 residues. CDR3 in amino acids: CASSYTIRGPEAFF. The CDR3 DNA sequence: TGTGCCAGCAGCTATACTATACGGGGACCAGAAGCTTTCTTT.

This clonotype was counted at least ten times. This chain connects TRBV4-3 to TRBJ2-1; no clear D. The germline gives CDR1 LGHNA, CDR2 YSLEER. V lost 0 bases, J lost 9 bases, and 9 bases lay in between. The CDR3 loop spans 13 amino acids. This CDR3 reads CASSQDLRPEQFF. CDR3 coding DNA: TGCGCCAGCAGCCAAGATCTGAGGCCTGAGCAGTTCTTC.

The sample holds many counts of this clonotype. The chain uses TRBV20-1 and TRBJ2-5; 10 nucleotides align to TRBD1. CDR3 size: 15 residues. Trimming at V came to 0 bases and at J to 5 bases, leaving 6 bases not matched to a gene. Germline assignment: CDR1 DFQATT and CDR2 SNEGSKA (reference sequence). The CDR3 spells CSARDPGQGLETQYF. The CDR3 coding sequence is TGCAGTGCTAGAGATCCGGGACAGGGGTTGGAGACCCAGTACTTC.

Comment on this clonotype: This may be a read error: a much more frequent sequence differs by one nucleotide. This rearrangement joins TRBV9 to TRBJ1-2, with a weak D call TRBD1 (6 bases). Germline lookup yields CDR1 SGDLS and CDR2 YYNGEE. V lost 3 bases and J 10 bases, leaving 19 bases between the germline ends. There are 14 residues in the CDR3. This CDR3 reads CASSATRGVGDYTF. Here the CDR3 DNA reads TGTGCCAGCAGCGCAACCAGGGGAGTGGGTGACTACACCTTC. The whole variable domain, remainder taken from reference TRBV9 and TRBJ1-2, is DSGVTQTPKHLITATGQRVTLRCSPRSGDLSVYWYQQSLDQGLQFLIQYYNGEERAKGNILERFSAQQFPDLHSELNLSSLELGDSALYFCASSATRGVGDYTFGSGTRLTVV.

This clonotype was picked up a small number of times. The rearrangement uses TRBV12-3 or TRBV12-4 and TRBJ1-1, with 7 bases aligning to TRBD1. The CDR3 spans 17 residues. With 5 bases clipped from V and 1 base from J, the junction kept 13 bases outside the gene matches. CDR3 region: CASSPPLTRQGNTEAFF. In nucleotides, the CDR3 is TGTGCCAGCAGTCCACCACTAACCCGACAGGGGAACACTGAAGCTTTCTTT.

In its sample, this clonotype was seen many times. V gene TRBV6-2 or TRBV6-3 combines with J gene TRBJ2-3; a possible D gene is TRBD2 (6 bases). The CDR3 extends over 14 amino acids. Germline V lookup: CDR1 MNHEY, CDR2 SVGEGT. V lost 5 bases and J lost 4, with 13 bases in between. The CDR3 region is CASSQRGGPDTQYF. The CDR3 bases are TGTGCCAGCAGTCAGCGCGGAGGGCCAGATACGCAGTATTTT.

This clonotype was seen ten or more times. The chain couples TRBV25-1 to TRBJ2-3, with D perhaps matching TRBD2 (6 bases). The V end lost 6 bases, the J end lost 2 bases, and 12 bases lay between the germline ends. Germline CDR1 MGHDK, CDR2 SYGVNS. This CDR3 comprises 14 residues. The CDR3 protein is CASRPGLTTDTQYF. In DNA, the CDR3 is TGTGCCAGCAGGCCGGGACTCACCACAGATACGCAGTATTTT.

This clonotype was recorded a few times. V and J are TRBV28 and TRBJ1-3; 7 nucleotides match TRBD1. The J segment lost 2 bases and the V segment lost 5 bases, leaving 9 bases of the junction unmatched. The CDR3 extends over 16 amino acids. Germline V CDR1 and CDR2: MDHEN, SYDVKM. The CDR3 sequence: CASSRPGQLTGNTIYF. The CDR3 DNA reads TGTGCCAGCAGTAGGCCGGGACAGCTCACTGGAAACACCATATATTTT.

This clonotype was detected many times. The genes are TRBV9 and TRBJ2-1, with unresolved D. The germline gives CDR1 SGDLS, CDR2 YYNGEE. Trimming shortened V by 0 bases and J by 7 bases, and 8 bases separated the two germline ends. The CDR3 totals 13 residues. CDR3 DNA: TGTGCCAGCAGCGTAGGCAATGGTAATGAGCAGTTCTTC. It yields the protein CASSVGNGNEQFF.